Here is one T cell receptor (beta chain) with its context. Its antigen remains unknown. At one of its ends the junction is not consistent with the germline gene, which may arise from a read error. TCRbeta libraries were built with three rounds of nested PCR, modified from ARM-PCR. TCRdb re-called the multiplex PCR reads through MiXCR, storing one row per CDR3 protein. The table shows about 81,000 distinct CDR3 sequences, with 72% occurring only once. The source of the sample is a study of tumor and adjacent non-tumor tissue in lung cancer. Background on the study: Histology: about a dozen adenocarcinoma, a couple of squamous cell carcinoma, 1 small cell lung cancer. Findings and caveats of the study: Patients with more diverse tumor TCRs had worse survival.

No cell sorting was done before RNA was extracted from the tissue. The germline gives CDR1 SGHAT, CDR2 FQNNGV. The CDR3 loop spans 17 amino acids. This TCR came from a middle-aged woman with non-small cell lung cancer. This chain links TRBV11-2 with TRBJ2-6, with D maybe TRBD2 (5 bases). Material: lung tumor tissue. The CDR3 nucleotides read TGCGCCAGCAGCCCGGACTTGAAGGGCTCTGAGGCCAACGTCCTGACTTTC. Translation gives CASSPDLKGSEANVLTF.